This TCR beta chain was documented in a study of cytomegalovirus exposure and HLA in healthy donors (dated by TCRdb to between 2016 and 2019). With respect to the entire study: In an earlier analysis of under 750 of the donors, 276 Gb of sequence data and about 110 million unique TCR beta sequences from 180 million or so T cells were reported. HLA typing included class I and class II loci at four-digit resolution. To decide whether each TCR beta V gene segment behaved as functional or pseudogenic, an earlier analysis of some 570 of the donors relied on high-throughput TCR beta sequencing. All discovery cohort repertoires had been generated on a single sequencing platform. The aim of the study was to test whether cataloging public T cell receptors could identify signatures of past pathogen exposure. Donor age, sex, ethnicity and CMV serostatus were compiled together with the repertoire data. Of the roughly 400 genotyped donors, 75% to 85% were placed in the genetic ancestry cluster associated with self-reported Caucasian donors. In a later analysis, previously published TCR beta repertoires from hundreds of donors were re-analyzed and high-resolution HLA genotyping was added so that TCR occurrence patterns could be studied. On average, 235,054 unique TCR beta nucleotide sequences were sequenced per donor among fewer than 500 genotyped donors of the cohort, with roughly 18% of those sequences being non-productive. Roughly 5 DR-DQ haplotypes were handled as single units for association and clustering, since linkage in the cohort was strong. The study profiled the T cell repertoires of hundreds of subjects by immunosequencing and related them to cytomegalovirus serostatus. To predict cytomegalovirus infection status, the study brought together high-throughput TCR immunosequencing, statistical association of individual TCRs with disease status, and machine learning. An early release that covered roughly 600 HLA-typed donors contained approximately 300 gigabases of sequencing data and 70 million to 100 million unique TCR sequences. In addition to the first cohort of 650 to 800 subjects, a separate validation cohort of 130 or so different subjects was used. The number of typed donors differed by locus: roughly 629-640 for A, B, C, DRB1 and DQB1; some 500 for DQA1; some 590 for DPA1; and some 470 for DPB1. Rather than drawing on any new phenotypic data, the later analysis identified candidate immune exposures from TCR beta sequences and the way those sequences occurred across donors. A later genetic analysis used genome-wide SNP genotypes for about three fifths of the 666 donors, treating that subset as a discovery cohort. What the study reported, not specific to this receptor: According to the authors, the approach could potentially be generalized to other disease states and immunological phenotypes. A further reported finding was that TCR beta sequences accurately predicted the HLA-A and HLA-B alleles for most subjects in the first cohort. The study gave a list of 150 to 200 TCR beta chains associated with cytomegalovirus. In a later analysis, HLA-associated TCR beta chains were found to be more clonally expanded and to have lower generation probabilities than equally common non-associated chains. In a later analysis, the rate of TCR association differed among HLA loci, with DRB1 alleles having the most associated TCRs and HLA-C alleles having the fewest. When HLA alleles, especially DR and DQ, strongly co-occurred, attributing TCR associations to individual alleles was difficult. The earlier analysis of almost 600 of the donors excluded 15 to 20 rarely observed V segments, including chromosome 9 orphons, because counts were too low. CMV serostatus was the only immune exposure information available for the cohort. An association between a missense DCLRE1C variant and V-gene and J-gene trimming of TCR beta chains was found in a later genetic analysis and replicated in an independent cohort. A cluster of highly shared sequence variants was judged likely to represent a technical artifact of the sequencing pipeline. Because some donors lacked HLA typing at each locus, the association tests relied only on the typed subset. According to a later analysis, most CMV-associated TCR beta chains appeared to be HLA-restricted, and the HLA associations seemed to be driven largely by CMV exposure. Roughly uniform sequencing depth across donors was assumed in presence/absence analyses, although this assumption may not hold. Correlated functional status among segregating V segments might reflect linkage disequilibrium, but an unknown experimental factor could not be ruled out. In a later analysis, 16,951 TCR beta sequences were associated with specific HLA alleles at a false discovery rate of 0.05. A few of the identified cytomegalovirus-associated TCR beta chains were confirmed in vitro to be specific for cytomegalovirus antigens. According to a later analysis, parvovirus B19, influenza, CMV and Epstein-Barr virus appeared linked to several top co-occurrence clusters. In this cohort, only TCR beta chains were sequenced, and detectable features were limited by the absence of alpha or paired-chain data. In both the original and validation cohorts, the classifier was reported to diagnose cytomegalovirus status with high specificity and sensitivity. While some public TCRs were present in many individuals, most TCR sequences turned up only very rarely across donors. According to a later genetic analysis, donors in an Asian-associated ancestry cluster had fewer N-insertions in productive TCRs than the approximately 650-donor mean. An earlier analysis of approximately 600 of the donors showed that most TCR beta V segments appeared in productive rearrangements either about 87% or about 30% of the time, which broadly matched IMGT annotations. Because the 87-base-pair reads could not distinguish some IMGT-functional V segments, including TRBV6-2 and TRBV6-3, those segments were excluded.

This clone was picked up a small number of times. Its antigen has not been determined. Base qualities are missing; no much larger clone stands one base away. Library preparation employed the immunoSEQ multiplex PCR assay. A mixture of 60 forward primers for TCR Vbeta segments and 13 reverse primers for TCR Jbeta segments was used in the multiplex PCR. The CDR3 region of rearranged TCR beta genes was amplified from genomic DNA with a multiplex PCR assay. The Illumina HiSeq System was used to sequence the amplified TCR beta libraries as 87-base-pair reads. As for how the authors treated the data: A later analysis counted approximately 76 million unique TCR beta chains across the roughly 700 repertoires, and 9.5 million to 11 million of these chains were shared by at least two donors. Raw reads were error-corrected and collapsed into unique sequences by a nearest-neighbor algorithm in which closely related sequences were merged to remove PCR and sequencing errors. To assign V, D and J gene segments, CDR3 sequences were aligned to IMGT reference sequences. For a sequence to be retained, at least a six-nucleotide match to both a V gene segment and a J gene segment was required. Rearrangements were called productive when the CDR3 lacked stop codons and stayed in frame with V and J; all others were non-productive. Following IMGT convention, CDR3 was defined as the stretch from the second conserved V-encoded cysteine up to the conserved J-encoded phenylalanine. Sequences without an unambiguous match to a single V gene segment were excluded from the earlier analysis of a few hundred of the donors. An earlier analysis of several hundred of the donors called V segments functional above 56.7% productive rearrangements and segregating when the between-donor standard deviation exceeded 5%. A statistical classification framework was built to diagnose cytomegalovirus status from the catalog of TCR beta chain sequences. A later analysis assigned V and J genes by comparing TCR nucleotide sequences with IMGT/GENE-DB human TR gene sequences. A later analysis assigned CDR3 sequences and most-parsimonious VDJ recombination scenarios with the TCRdist pipeline. In a later analysis, each TCR beta chain was defined by its CDR3 amino acid sequence together with its V-gene family, and reads without a unique V-gene family were excluded. A later analysis removed 600 or so highly shared, low-generation-probability nucleotide sequences to deal with suspected cross-contamination and a sequencing artifact. A later analysis calculated a clonal expansion index for each public chain from normalized within-repertoire ranks of inferred template counts. In a later analysis, generation probabilities were computed using a VDJ recombination model fitted to out-of-frame rearrangements, and the results were checked against IGoR. Hypergeometric tests were used in a later analysis to score TCR-TCR, TCR-HLA and TCR-CMV co-occurrence, with a repertoire-size bias correction applied to the TCR pairs. A later analysis estimated false discovery rates by permuting HLA or CMV assignments 20 times. In a later analysis, co-occurring TCRs were grouped using DBSCAN, with TCRdist sequence similarity added in when clustering inside HLA-allele-positive subsets. Co-occurrence clustering excluded repertoires with fewer than 30,000 or more than 120,000 public chains, plus five with anomalous nucleotide sharing. The immuneACCESS repertoire file appears here via TCRdb, limited to in-frame rearrangements. These files lack a portion of the clones; in checked studies, under half of the deficit traces to unresolved V genes, and the cause of the others is not known. V, J and clone size are taken as reported in that table, and D and trimming were inferred from the DNA itself. Within this sample are around 76,000 clones, with around 70% of them counted one time only. 16% of the sample belongs to the ten largest clones.

The CDR3 holds 15 amino acids from the cysteine to the phenylalanine. Of all the DNA, just the CDR3 is kept, 45 bases in frame from base 1. Trimming takes 5 bases from V and 4 bases from J, and the germline ends sit 12 bases apart. The germline V gene yields MNHEY for CDR1 and SVGAGI for CDR2. The cohort was made up of several hundred healthy bone marrow donors. Cohort members were all nominally healthy when sampled, although unrecorded immune exposures were likely present. The donor was CMV seropositive and belonged to the group of 250 to 300 seropositive cohort members. Each donor provided a peripheral blood sample, and peripheral blood mononuclear cells were used for TCR beta sequencing. The Qiagen DNeasy Blood Extraction Kit was used to extract genomic DNA from the blood cell samples.

Recombination joined TRBV6-5 with TRBJ2-6, with TRBD2 as a weak D call on 6 bases. The sample consisted of PBMCs. This TCR came from a woman in her 40s in good health and CMV-seropositive. Here is the DNA: TGTGCCAGCAGTATCAGACTAGTCGGGGCCAACGTCCTGACTTTC. It specifies CASSIRLVGANVLTF.